This T cell receptor (beta chain) was sequenced for a study of OX40 agonist ivuxolimab in advanced cancers. Whole-study findings and limits: Expanded clones were, on average, more numerous among CD8+ T cells than CD4+. Antigen targets of the expanded peripheral T cells went undetermined.

Assay: immunoSEQ multiplex PCR; the TCRdb copy retains only in-frame clones and omits some. The table lists about 65,000 clones, over 85% of them singletons. Worth noting for this clone: Its target is unknown.

Germline CDR1 and CDR2: SNHLY and FYNNEI. V shed 3 bases and J 5 bases; nucleotides not matched to a gene: 12. The CDR3 is 17 residues long. This sequence was found in an adult with an advanced solid tumor such as melanoma, head and neck, liver or kidney cancer. This rearrangement joins TRBV2 to TRBJ2-5; 10 positions match TRBD2. Sequenced here: CD4+ or CD8+ T cells sorted from blood, sampled in a trial of the OX40 agonist ivuxolimab. The CDR3 is CASSDSRSGGALETQYF. In DNA, the CDR3 is TGTGCCAGCAGTGATTCGAGGAGCGGGGGGGCCCTTGAGACCCAGTACTTC.